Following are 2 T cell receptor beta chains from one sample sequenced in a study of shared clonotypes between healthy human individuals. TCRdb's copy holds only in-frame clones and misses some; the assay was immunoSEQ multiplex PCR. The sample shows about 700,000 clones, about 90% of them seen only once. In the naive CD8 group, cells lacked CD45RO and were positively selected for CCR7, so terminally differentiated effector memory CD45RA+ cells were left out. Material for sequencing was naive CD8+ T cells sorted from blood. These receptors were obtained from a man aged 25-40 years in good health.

The DNA of the CDR3 is TGTGCCAGCCTTACAGGGGTGAACACTGAAGCTTTCTTT. This gives the protein CASLTGVNTEAFF. V and J are TRBV6-6 and TRBJ1-1; 7 bases agree with TRBD1. V shed 8 bases and J 0 bases; nucleotides not matched to a gene: 3. The length of the CDR3 is 13 residues. The germline CDR1 and CDR2 sequences are MNHNY and SVGAGI (reference sequence).

The CDR3 loop reads CASSRLPGLSTNNEQFF. DNA of the CDR3: TGTGCCAGCAGCCGACTCCCGGGACTTAGTACGAACAATGAGCAGTTCTTC. This chain links TRBV5-5 with TRBJ2-1; perhaps TRBD2 as D (6 bases). Germline lookup yields CDR1 SGHKS and CDR2 YYEKEE (reference sequence). The V end lost 4 bases, the J end lost 5 bases, and 22 bases lay between the germline ends. The CDR3 is 17 amino acids.